This T cell receptor beta chain was profiled in a study of cytomegalovirus exposure and HLA in healthy donors (TCRdb year 2017). With regard to the full study: An earlier analysis of about 530 of the donors reported 250 to 300 Gb of sequence data and roughly 120 million unique TCR beta sequences obtained from 150 million to 200 million T cells. Approximately 300 gigabases of sequencing data and 91 million or so unique TCR sequences made up an early release that covered roughly 670 HLA-typed donors. Of the 350 to 450 genotyped donors, roughly 80% were placed in the genetic ancestry cluster associated with self-reported Caucasian donors. The aim of the study was to test whether cataloging public T cell receptors could identify signatures of past pathogen exposure. Using immunosequencing, the study profiled T cell repertoires from about 650 subjects and related those repertoires to cytomegalovirus serostatus. Along with the roughly 700-subject first cohort, a separate validation cohort of roughly 110 different subjects was used. High-throughput TCR immunosequencing, statistical association of individual TCRs with disease status, and machine learning were combined to predict cytomegalovirus infection status. A later analysis re-analyzed previously published TCR beta repertoires from 666 donors and added high-resolution HLA genotyping to study TCR occurrence patterns. The later analysis used no new phenotypic data to find candidate immune exposures, relying instead on TCR beta sequences and their occurrence across donors. In an earlier analysis of 587 of the donors, high-throughput TCR beta sequencing was used to judge whether each TCR beta V gene segment behaved as functional or pseudogenic. Donor age, sex, ethnicity and CMV serostatus were collected together with the repertoire data. A later genetic analysis took genome-wide SNP genotypes for about 65% of the 666 donors and used that subset as a discovery cohort. Every repertoire in the discovery cohort had been generated on one and the same sequencing platform. Class I and class II HLA loci were covered by the typing at four-digit resolution. The number of donors typed differed by locus, with about 629-630 for A, B, C, DRB1 and DQB1, 522 for DQA1, some 570 for DPA1, and some 470 for DPB1. Because of strong linkage in the cohort, five DR-DQ haplotypes were treated as single units for association and clustering. On average, roughly 240,000 unique TCR beta nucleotide sequences were sequenced per donor among 398 genotyped donors of the cohort, with 15% to 20% of those sequences being non-productive. On the study overall, not on this receptor specifically: Assigning TCR associations to individual alleles was difficult when HLA alleles, especially DR and DQ, strongly co-occurred. An association between a missense DCLRE1C variant and V-gene and J-gene trimming of TCR beta chains was found in a later genetic analysis and replicated in an independent cohort. Specific HLA alleles were associated with some 15,000 TCR beta sequences at a false discovery rate of 0.05 in a later analysis. Because counts were too low, roughly 18 rarely observed V segments, including chromosome 9 orphons, were left out of the earlier analysis of 587 of the donors. In an earlier analysis of fewer than 750 of the donors, most TCR beta V segments were observed in productive rearrangements about 87% or about 30% of the time, broadly matching IMGT annotations. A total of roughly 160 TCR beta chains were listed by the study as associated with cytomegalovirus. In a later analysis, TCR association rates were found to vary across HLA loci, with the most associated TCRs seen for DRB1 alleles and the fewest for HLA-C alleles. In vitro tests confirmed that a few of the cytomegalovirus-associated TCR beta chains recognize cytomegalovirus antigens. Because some donors lacked HLA typing at each locus, the association tests relied only on the typed subset. According to a later analysis, most CMV-associated TCR beta chains appeared to be HLA-restricted, and the HLA associations seemed to be driven largely by CMV exposure. The classifier was reported to diagnose cytomegalovirus status with high specificity and sensitivity in both the original cohort and the validation cohort. Immune exposure information for the cohort was limited to CMV serostatus. A further reported finding was that TCR beta sequences accurately predicted the HLA-A and HLA-B alleles for most subjects in the first cohort. Linkage disequilibrium might explain the correlated functional status among segregating V segments, but an unknown experimental factor could not be excluded. While some public TCRs were present in many individuals, most TCR sequences turned up only very rarely across donors. The cohort was sequenced for TCR beta chains only, and without alpha or paired-chain data the features that could be detected were limited. A cluster of highly shared sequence variants was judged likely to be a technical artifact of the sequencing pipeline. Several of the top co-occurrence clusters appeared to be linked to parvovirus B19, influenza, CMV and Epstein-Barr virus, according to a later analysis. Because the 87-base-pair reads could not distinguish some IMGT-functional V segments, including TRBV6-2 and TRBV6-3, those segments were excluded. In a later genetic analysis, fewer N-insertions in productive TCRs were reported among donors in an Asian-associated ancestry cluster than the roughly 710-donor mean. The authors suggested that the approach could potentially be extended to other disease states and immunological phenotypes. Compared with equally common non-associated chains, HLA-associated TCR beta chains in a later analysis were more clonally expanded and had lower generation probabilities. Roughly uniform sequencing depth across donors was assumed in presence/absence analyses, although this assumption may not hold.

As regards this clone: Its binding antigen is unknown. Base qualities are not provided; no much larger clone lies one nucleotide away.

The receptor library was made with the immunoSEQ multiplex PCR assay. The multiplex PCR relied on a mix of 60 forward primers for TCR Vbeta segments and 13 reverse primers for TCR Jbeta segments. A multiplex PCR assay on genomic DNA amplified the CDR3 region of rearranged TCR beta genes. Amplified TCR beta libraries were sequenced as 87-base-pair reads on the Illumina HiSeq System. Regarding the original processing steps: A later analysis counted 65 million to 90 million unique TCR beta chains across the 500 to 850 repertoires, and some 11 million of these chains were shared by at least two donors. A nearest-neighbor algorithm error-corrected the raw reads and collapsed the reads into unique sequences, merging closely related sequences to remove PCR and sequencing errors. To assign V, D and J gene segments, CDR3 sequences were aligned to IMGT reference sequences. Each retained sequence needed at least a six-nucleotide match to both a V gene segment and a J gene segment. Rearrangements were classified as productive when the CDR3 lacked stop codons and remained in frame with V and J, and all other rearrangements were classified as non-productive. Following IMGT convention, CDR3 was defined as the stretch from the second conserved V-encoded cysteine up to the conserved J-encoded phenylalanine. In an earlier analysis of 500 to 650 of the donors, sequences lacking an unambiguous match to a single V gene segment were excluded. An earlier analysis of several hundred of the donors classified V segments as functional when productive rearrangements were above 56.7% and as segregating when the standard deviation between donors was above 5%. To diagnose cytomegalovirus status from the catalog of TCR beta chain sequences, a statistical classification framework was built. In a later analysis, TCR nucleotide sequences were compared against IMGT/GENE-DB human TR gene sequences so that V and J genes could be assigned. Using the TCRdist pipeline, a later analysis assigned CDR3 sequences along with most-parsimonious VDJ recombination scenarios. In a later analysis, every TCR beta chain was defined by the combination of its CDR3 amino acid sequence and its V-gene family, and reads without a unique V-gene family were dropped. As a way to deal with suspected cross-contamination and a sequencing artifact, a later analysis dropped approximately 570 nucleotide sequences that were highly shared and had low generation probability. In a later analysis, a clonal expansion index was calculated for each public chain from normalized within-repertoire ranks of inferred template counts. In a later analysis, generation probabilities were computed using a VDJ recombination model fitted to out-of-frame rearrangements, and the results were checked against IGoR. In a later analysis, TCR-TCR, TCR-HLA and TCR-CMV co-occurrence was scored with hypergeometric tests, and a repertoire-size bias correction was applied to TCR pairs. A later analysis estimated false discovery rates by permuting HLA or CMV assignments 20 times. In a later analysis, co-occurring TCRs were grouped using DBSCAN, with TCRdist sequence similarity added in when clustering inside HLA-allele-positive subsets. Repertoires with fewer than 30,000 or more than 120,000 public chains were left out of co-occurrence clustering, as were a handful of repertoires with anomalous nucleotide sharing. This is the immuneACCESS table as TCRdb keeps it, with only in-frame sequences that have V and J called. A part of the clones is gone; compared with another copy, unresolved V genes explain less than half, and the rest is unexplained. That table supplies the V and J calls and clone size; D and trimming were determined from the DNA. This sample gives about 250,000 clones in total; 72% of them show up just once. The ten largest clones take up about 2.2% of the sample.

According to the germline V gene, CDR1 reads KGHSH and CDR2 reads LQKENI. V is reduced by 0 bases and J by 2 bases, leaving a spacing of 7 bases between them. The CDR3 starts with the cysteine, ends with the phenylalanine, and has 14 residues. Only CDR3 DNA is held: 42 bases, read in frame from base 1. The cohort was made up of roughly 670 healthy bone marrow donors. All cohort members were sampled while nominally healthy, although unrecorded immune exposures were likely present. The donor was CMV seronegative and belonged to the group of around 350 seronegative cohort members. Every donor gave a peripheral blood sample, and the peripheral blood mononuclear cells from that sample were used for TCR beta sequencing. Genomic DNA extraction from the blood cell samples was performed with the Qiagen DNeasy Blood Extraction Kit.

In this chain, TRBV18 is recombined with TRBJ1-2, with the D gene not clear enough to name. The receptor's source is a female donor in good health and CMV-seronegative. Specimen: PBMCs. In nucleotides, the sequence is TGTGCCAGCTCACCACCGGCTCTCAACTATGGCTACACCTTC. Protein translation: CASSPPALNYGYTF.